This T cell receptor beta chain was sequenced during a study of blood T cell repertoires in COVID-19. The junction had 6 bases not matched to a gene; V was cut back by 4 bases and J by 4 bases. Germline loops: CDR1 MGHDK, CDR2 SYGVNS. The CDR3 contains 14 residues. Clones were read by immunoSEQ multiplex PCR, and TCRdb kept only the in-frame ones, dropping some. The sample records about 320,000 clones, more than 75% being singletons. This clone was counted once. Membership in each cohort depended on participant-reported clinical history. The specimen was PBMCs or T cells enriched from blood (not recorded which). The chain uses TRBV25-1 and TRBJ1-2, with 7 bases fitting TRBD1. The sequence derives from a man in his 60s who had recovered from COVID-19. The CDR3 here is CASSVTGVPYGYTF. The CDR3 nucleotides are TGTGCCAGCAGTGTAACAGGGGTCCCCTATGGCTACACCTTC.